These T cell receptor beta chains were read from a single sample in a study of human T cells and chemical hapten exposure. TCRdb processed the RACE reads anew with MiXCR; each CDR3 protein has one entry. The sample carries about 340,000 distinct CDR3 sequences, approximately 6.3% recorded once. The material was whole blood, obtained in connection with sensitization to the hapten diphenylcyclopropenone (DPC). Receptor source: a woman aged 18 to 35 with alopecia areata. Some clones in this sample may be carry-over from other donors' samples. Both conserved end residues are part of each CDR3. Not every row has a clone size; where given, it reads once, few, many or a size class.

many	15	TRBV4-3	TRBJ2-7	CASSQRTGGDYEQYF
few	15	TRBV4-3	TRBJ1-5	CASSPGRGSNQPQHF
NA	15	TRBV6-6	TRBJ1-1	CASSYPTGMNTEAFF
few	16	TRBV7-9	TRBJ1-6	CASSLEDGRRNSPLHF
few	15	TRBV28	TRBJ2-6	CASEQASSGANVLTF
few	15	TRBV12-3/TRBV12-4	TRBJ2-1	CASSLGGLNYNEQFF
NA	16	TRBV4-3	TRBJ2-3	CASSKGGPFDLDTQYF
few	14	TRBV5-1	TRBJ2-5	CASSRPPDQETQYF
many	12	TRBV27	TRBJ2-3	CASSSITDTQYF
many	13	TRBV7-6	TRBJ1-5	CASSLAGDQPQHF
many	15	TRBV12-3/TRBV12-4	TRBJ2-2	CASSQTSGATGELFF
many	16	TRBV10-3	TRBJ2-2	CAISETSGGYTGELFF
many	11	TRBV29-1	TRBJ2-3	CSVIPSDTQYF
many	19	TRBV7-8	TRBJ2-3	CASSFLGRGLSLDTDTQYF
NA	14	TRBV3-1	TRBJ2-7	CTSSHGVPSYEQYF
few	14	TRBV2	TRBJ2-3	CASSEEVRTDTQYF
few	17	TRBV3-1	TRBJ2-3	CASSQEQGTSGTDTQYF
few	14	TRBV4-2	TRBJ2-3	CASSHGGGTDTQYF
once	12	TRBV7-2	TRBJ1-5	CASSLTWQPQHF
many	16	TRBV7-8	TRBJ2-1	CASSLDRLRAYNEQFF
NA	13	TRBV6-6	TRBJ1-5	CASSPGMNEPQHF
many	14	TRBV10-3	TRBJ2-3	CAISDRLDTDTQYF
NA	12	TRBV6-6	TRBJ2-7	CASSNRGYEQYF
NA	15	TRBV20-1	TRBJ2-7	CSAPSRRASFYEQYF
many	12	TRBV6-2/TRBV6-3	TRBJ1-1	CASSGSSTEAFF
NA	16	TRBV4-3	TRBJ2-7	CASSQDQSGEGNEQYF
few	15	TRBV7-8	TRBJ2-4	CASSFSRDTQNIQYF
few	15	TRBV4-2	TRBJ1-1	CASSQGPTGGTEAFF
NA	15	TRBV2	TRBJ2-2	CASRAVTLNTGELFF
NA	16	TRBV4-3	TRBJ1-2	CASSQDPGRPNYGYTF
few	13	TRBV12-3/TRBV12-4	TRBJ2-7	CACGTGLAVEQYF
NA	11	TRBV29-1	TRBJ2-7	CSVEHRYEQYF
NA	13	TRBV9	TRBJ1-2	CASSVGGGNGYTF
NA	14	TRBV7-2	TRBJ1-2	CASSVRQGAKGYTF
NA	15	TRBV6-5	TRBJ1-1	CASSRSDSLNTEAFF
NA	18	TRBV14	TRBJ2-4	CASHGQAGLFLAKNIQYF
many	15	TRBV4-1	TRBJ1-2	CASSIVQGLGEGYTF
NA	13	TRBV2	TRBJ1-1	CASSADFNTEAFF
NA	14	TRBV12-3/TRBV12-4	TRBJ2-5	CASSRTGEGETQYF
few	15	TRBV3-1	TRBJ2-3	CASSLNGVKTDTQYF
many	14	TRBV3-1	TRBJ2-1	CASSQAVLENEQFF
NA	18	TRBV20-1	TRBJ2-3	CSARSARILGPVPDTQYF
NA	14	TRBV6-1	TRBJ2-3	CASSEGGTIDTQYF
NA	14	TRBV3-1	TRBJ2-7	CASSQEAASYEQYF
many	14	TRBV6-1	TRBJ2-3	CASRRRGPKDTQYF
NA	14	TRBV5-1	TRBJ1-4	CASRLGSGDEKLFF
many	15	TRBV6-5	TRBJ2-7	CASSSQSQGSYEQYF
many	14	TRBV18	TRBJ1-3	CASSLTDSGNTIYF
few	16	TRBV7-3	TRBJ1-6	CASSSIRDSGDSPLHF
many	16	TRBV7-9	TRBJ2-6	CASSLVTGPGANVLTF
once	13	TRBV7-9	TRBJ1-1	CASSSTGGSEAFF
few	12	TRBV12-3/TRBV12-4	TRBJ2-2	CASGTGAGELFF
NA	15	TRBV5-1	TRBJ1-4	CASSLAGGFSEKLFF
few	17	TRBV2	TRBJ1-5	CASSEGTGQGAYQPQHF
NA	15	TRBV5-1	TRBJ2-1	CASSTGLAGVNEQFF